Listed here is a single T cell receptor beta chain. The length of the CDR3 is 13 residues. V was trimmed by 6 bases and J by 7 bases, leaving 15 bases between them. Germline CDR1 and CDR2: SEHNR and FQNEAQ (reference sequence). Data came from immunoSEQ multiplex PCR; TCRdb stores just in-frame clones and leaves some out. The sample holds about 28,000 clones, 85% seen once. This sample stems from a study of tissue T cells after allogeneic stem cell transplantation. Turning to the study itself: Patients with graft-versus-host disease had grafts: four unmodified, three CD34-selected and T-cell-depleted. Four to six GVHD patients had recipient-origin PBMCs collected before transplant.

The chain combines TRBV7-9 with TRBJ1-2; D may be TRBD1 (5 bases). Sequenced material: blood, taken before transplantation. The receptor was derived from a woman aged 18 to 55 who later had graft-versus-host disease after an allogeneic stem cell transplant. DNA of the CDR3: TGTGCCAGCAGTCCACCGGGACTCTTTGGCTACACCTTC. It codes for CASSPPGLFGYTF.